The sequence of this T cell receptor beta chain was determined in a study of CD8 T cells in Susac syndrome. Broader study findings: Total CD8+ and CD8+ TEMRA repertoires contained sixteen and five Susac-specific public clones, respectively.

The authors reverse transcribed roughly 0.5 to 1 ug RNA with random hexamers. TCR beta CDR3 was amplified by immunoSEQ multiplex PCR. This amplification extended across 54 Vbeta and 13 Jbeta segments. TCRdb reprocessed the immunoSEQ multiplex PCR reads with MiXCR, giving one entry per CDR3 protein. The table shows about 76,000 distinct CDR3 sequences, with approximately 93% occurring only once. V lost 5 bases and J 5 bases, leaving 6 bases between the germline ends. This CDR3 comprises 12 residues. Germline V gene lookup returns CDR1 PRHDT and CDR2 FYEKMQ (reference sequence). On this clonotype: The antigen remains unidentified.

Peripheral blood CD8+ and CD4+ T cells were profiled by TCR beta sequencing. TEMRA cells were FACS-enriched, and CD8+ and CD4+ T cells were isolated negatively. This sequence joins TRBV13 and TRBJ2-2; D gene unclear. The material sequenced was CD8+ T cells from PBMCs. The sequence was collected from a human donor with Susac syndrome. The CDR3 DNA follows: TGTGCCAGCAGCACACCTACCGGGGAGCTGTTTTTT. This encodes CASSTPTGELFF.